This T cell receptor (beta chain) was retrieved from a study of cytomegalovirus exposure and HLA in healthy donors. Healthy individuals who donated bone marrow served as the donors. Primers: 60 Vbeta forward and 13 Jbeta reverse. Measured with immunoSEQ multiplex PCR; TCRdb has only the in-frame clones, and not every one. The table lists some 130,000 clones, roughly 79% of them singletons. Between the trimmed V and J ends, which lost 6 bases and 4 bases, there was a span of 12 bases. CDR3 length: 13 amino acids. The germline CDR1 and CDR2 sequences are MNHEY and SMNVEV (reference sequence). Whole-study findings and limits: Reports indicated that the classifier achieved high specificity and sensitivity in diagnosing cytomegalovirus status. In a later analysis, CMV-associated beta chains were mostly HLA-associated, it appeared.

A word on this clone: Antigen: not known.

The sequence was collected from a woman aged 18 to 35 in good health and CMV-seronegative. Sequences were obtained from PBMCs. The gene calls are TRBV27 and TRBJ2-5; unclear D gene. CDR3 loop: CASRTTAGETQYF. CDR3 nucleotide sequence: TGTGCCAGCAGAACAACAGCTGGAGAGACCCAGTACTTC.